The TCR beta chain described here comes from a study of blood T cell repertoires in COVID-19. Cohorts were determined from participant-reported clinical history. This CDR3 contains 13 residues. V was clipped by 5 bases and J by 10 bases; unmatched bases: 7. Under the authors' procedure: The authors estimated nucleated cell counts from reference gene primer amplification. Here immunoSEQ multiplex PCR was the method, and the copy in TCRdb shows in-frame clones only, minus some. For V, J and clone size, that table is used; D and trimming come from the DNA. This table holds roughly 200,000 clones, 70% to 90% found once.

Material: PBMCs or T cells enriched from blood (not recorded which). The receptor was derived from a woman aged 25 to 39 who had been exposed to COVID-19. J is TRBJ2-3 and V is TRBV12-3 or TRBV12-4; 9 nucleotides match TRBD1. CDR3 bases: TGTGCCAGCAGTCAGAACAGGGGGCAGGCGCAGTATTTT. It yields the protein CASSQNRGQAQYF.